This is a list of T cell receptor beta chains from one sample in a study of blood T cell repertoires in COVID-19. Clones were read by immunoSEQ multiplex PCR, and TCRdb kept only the in-frame ones, dropping some. The table lists over 45,000 clones, about nine tenths of them singletons. The sample taken for sequencing was peripheral blood. The receptor set was obtained from a man aged 50-60 years with active COVID-19. CDR3s include the opening cysteine and the closing phenylalanine or tryptophan. A D gene is named only where the DNA matches it firmly. Size is stated for part of the rows, as once, few or many counts, or as a class when the clone is expanded.

clone_size,v_call,j_call,cdr3_length,d_call,cdr3_aa,cdr3_nt
NA,TRBV5-6,TRBJ1-1,15,NA,CASSLVGTPNTEAFF,TGTGCCAGCAGCTTGGTGGGGACACCGAACACTGAAGCTTTCTTT
few,TRBV6-5,TRBJ2-1,16,NA,CASSSAWGRGNNEQFF,TGTGCCAGCAGTTCGGCCTGGGGCAGGGGTAACAATGAGCAGTTCTTC
NA,TRBV19,TRBJ1-2,13,TRBD1,CASSSRQGYGYTF,TGTGCCAGTAGTTCTAGACAGGGCTATGGCTACACCTTC
NA,TRBV11-2,TRBJ2-1,16,NA,CASSPPGQRGRGEQFF,TGTGCCAGCAGCCCCCCCGGACAGAGGGGTCGGGGTGAGCAGTTCTTC
NA,TRBV7-2,TRBJ1-1,13,TRBD1,CASSSDRRTEAFF,TGTGCCAGCAGCTCGGACAGGAGGACTGAAGCTTTCTTT
NA,TRBV18,TRBJ1-4,16,TRBD1,CASSTGTGVEREKLFF,TGTGCCAGTTCAACCGGGACAGGGGTCGAGAGGGAAAAACTGTTTTTT
few,TRBV6-6,TRBJ1-5,14,NA,CASSYSEGWQPQHF,TGTGCCAGCAGTTACTCGGAGGGTTGGCAGCCCCAGCATTTT
NA,TRBV11-3,TRBJ2-1,14,TRBD2,CASSSGSSYNEQFF,TGTGCCAGCAGTAGCGGGAGCTCCTACAATGAGCAGTTCTTC
NA,TRBV27,TRBJ2-2,15,TRBD1,CASRHQTGAPGELFF,TGTGCCAGCCGCCACCAGACAGGGGCCCCCGGGGAGCTGTTTTTT
once,TRBV18,TRBJ2-3,15,NA,CASSPAERATDTQYF,TGTGCCAGCTCACCTGCGGAACGCGCCACAGATACGCAGTATTTT
NA,TRBV10-3,TRBJ1-5,16,TRBD1,CATWDRDRGEVQPQHF,TGTGCCACCTGGGACCGGGACAGGGGGGAGGTTCAGCCCCAGCATTTT
NA,TRBV4-2,TRBJ2-7,12,NA,CASRRTGYEQYF,TGTGCCAGCAGACGGACGGGATACGAGCAGTACTTC
NA,TRBV5-4,TRBJ2-7,13,NA,CASSLAYSYEQYF,TGTGCCAGCAGCTTAGCGTACTCCTACGAGCAGTACTTC
NA,TRBV4-2,TRBJ1-2,14,NA,CASSQDQDINGYTF,TGTGCCAGCAGCCAAGATCAAGACATAAATGGCTACACCTTC
NA,TRBV9,TRBJ2-7,17,NA,CASSVDPGWADDYEQYF,TGTGCCAGCAGCGTAGACCCGGGATGGGCAGACGACTACGAGCAGTACTTC
NA,TRBV5-1,TRBJ2-7,16,TRBD2,CASSLAGYSGGYEQYF,TGCGCCAGCAGCTTGGCAGGATACAGCGGGGGCTACGAGCAGTACTTC
NA,TRBV5-1,TRBJ2-7,13,NA,CASSRGGWREQYF,TGCGCCAGCAGCCGAGGGGGTTGGCGCGAGCAGTACTTC
NA,TRBV30,TRBJ1-2,16,NA,CAWSPGVPETNYGYTF,TGTGCCTGGAGTCCAGGGGTTCCCGAGACCAACTATGGCTACACCTTC
few,TRBV2,TRBJ1-2,13,TRBD1,CASSEVWTGIFHF,TGTGCCAGCAGTGAGGTTTGGACAGGGATCTTTCACTTC
once,TRBV19,TRBJ2-1,14,TRBD2,CASSIGLADNEQFF,TGTGCCAGTAGTATAGGTCTAGCGGACAATGAGCAGTTCTTC
NA,TRBV25-1,TRBJ2-7,12,NA,CASGDSVYEQYF,TGTGCCAGCGGTGATTCGGTTTACGAGCAGTACTTC
NA,TRBV18,TRBJ2-2,14,NA,CASSPWGDTGELFF,TGTGCCAGCTCACCATGGGGCGACACCGGGGAGCTGTTTTTT
NA,TRBV6-2/TRBV6-3,TRBJ2-3,15,TRBD2,CASSPSRGEGDTQYF,TGTGCCAGCAGTCCCTCGCGGGGGGAGGGAGATACGCAGTATTTT
few,TRBV6-5,TRBJ1-1,13,NA,CASRIQGVAEAFF,TGTGCCAGCAGGATACAGGGCGTGGCTGAAGCTTTCTTT
NA,TRBV9,TRBJ2-5,16,NA,CASSVGLAGAIEAQYF,TGTGCCAGCAGCGTAGGACTCGCGGGGGCCATTGAGGCCCAGTACTTC
NA,TRBV7-9,TRBJ2-5,15,TRBD1,CASSTGTEGGETQYF,TGTGCCAGCAGCACCGGGACAGAGGGCGGTGAGACCCAGTACTTC
NA,TRBV6-2/TRBV6-3,TRBJ2-1,19,NA,CASSSGGIQGIYSYNEQFF,TGTGCCAGCAGTTCCGGTGGGATTCAGGGTATTTACTCCTACAATGAGCAGTTCTTC
NA,TRBV3-1/TRBV3-2,TRBJ2-3,13,NA,CASSPTEAHTQYF,TGTGCCAGCAGTCCTACGGAGGCGCATACGCAGTATTTT
NA,TRBV18,TRBJ1-2,12,NA,CASSPGGYGYTF,TGTGCCAGCTCACCGGGAGGTTATGGCTACACCTTC
few,TRBV19,TRBJ1-5,18,NA,CASSIDTGWSLSNQPQHF,TGTGCCAGTAGTATAGATACAGGGTGGAGCCTTAGCAATCAGCCCCAGCATTTT
NA,TRBV7-2,TRBJ2-2,13,NA,CAPTSVGPGELFF,TGTGCCCCCACCTCCGTGGGGCCCGGGGAGCTGTTTTTT
NA,TRBV5-5,TRBJ2-1,14,TRBD2,CASSLTSGYNEQFF,TGTGCCAGCAGCCTGACTAGCGGGTACAATGAGCAGTTCTTC
NA,TRBV19,TRBJ2-3,15,NA,CASRDPRDFGDTQYF,TGTGCCAGTAGGGACCCTAGGGACTTTGGGGATACGCAGTATTTT
NA,TRBV12-3/TRBV12-4,TRBJ1-6,12,NA,CASRISNSPLHF,TGTGCCAGCAGAATCAGTAATTCACCCCTCCACTTT
NA,TRBV18,TRBJ2-5,13,NA,CASSPNPTETQYF,TGTGCCAGCTCACCCAATCCTACAGAGACCCAGTACTTC
NA,TRBV9,TRBJ1-2,15,TRBD1,CAVRQGARVNYGYTF,TGTGCCGTCCGCCAGGGGGCGAGGGTCAACTATGGCTACACCTTC